The following is a T cell receptor (beta chain) sequence with its context. The data belong to a study of blood T cell repertoires in COVID-19. Overall study context: Samples of COVID-19 (acute and convalescent) were obtained from the United States, Italy and Spain. From T cells, B-cell-depleted T cells, or PBMCs came the material, which was cDNA or gDNA.

The CDR3 runs to 16 residues. Trimming at V came to 4 bases and at J to 7 bases, leaving 13 bases not matched to a gene. Looked up from germline, CDR1 is WNHNN and CDR2 is SYGVQD (reference sequence). In the study's own analysis: Reference gene primer amplification gave nucleated cell count estimates. Profiling relied on immunoSEQ multiplex PCR, and the TCRdb table lists in-frame clones only, not all of them. V, J and clone size derive from that table, while D and trimming were established from the DNA sequence. Of about 210,000 clones listed, 82% were seen once; the top ten hold about 12%. The sample consisted of peripheral blood. This sequence was found in a woman in her forties with acute or convalescent COVID-19. This chain connects TRBV10-1 to TRBJ2-1; 7 nucleotides match TRBD2. The CDR3 sequence is CASSVATSQTENEQFF. Here the CDR3 DNA reads TGCGCCAGCAGTGTCGCGACTAGCCAAACAGAAAATGAGCAGTTCTTC.